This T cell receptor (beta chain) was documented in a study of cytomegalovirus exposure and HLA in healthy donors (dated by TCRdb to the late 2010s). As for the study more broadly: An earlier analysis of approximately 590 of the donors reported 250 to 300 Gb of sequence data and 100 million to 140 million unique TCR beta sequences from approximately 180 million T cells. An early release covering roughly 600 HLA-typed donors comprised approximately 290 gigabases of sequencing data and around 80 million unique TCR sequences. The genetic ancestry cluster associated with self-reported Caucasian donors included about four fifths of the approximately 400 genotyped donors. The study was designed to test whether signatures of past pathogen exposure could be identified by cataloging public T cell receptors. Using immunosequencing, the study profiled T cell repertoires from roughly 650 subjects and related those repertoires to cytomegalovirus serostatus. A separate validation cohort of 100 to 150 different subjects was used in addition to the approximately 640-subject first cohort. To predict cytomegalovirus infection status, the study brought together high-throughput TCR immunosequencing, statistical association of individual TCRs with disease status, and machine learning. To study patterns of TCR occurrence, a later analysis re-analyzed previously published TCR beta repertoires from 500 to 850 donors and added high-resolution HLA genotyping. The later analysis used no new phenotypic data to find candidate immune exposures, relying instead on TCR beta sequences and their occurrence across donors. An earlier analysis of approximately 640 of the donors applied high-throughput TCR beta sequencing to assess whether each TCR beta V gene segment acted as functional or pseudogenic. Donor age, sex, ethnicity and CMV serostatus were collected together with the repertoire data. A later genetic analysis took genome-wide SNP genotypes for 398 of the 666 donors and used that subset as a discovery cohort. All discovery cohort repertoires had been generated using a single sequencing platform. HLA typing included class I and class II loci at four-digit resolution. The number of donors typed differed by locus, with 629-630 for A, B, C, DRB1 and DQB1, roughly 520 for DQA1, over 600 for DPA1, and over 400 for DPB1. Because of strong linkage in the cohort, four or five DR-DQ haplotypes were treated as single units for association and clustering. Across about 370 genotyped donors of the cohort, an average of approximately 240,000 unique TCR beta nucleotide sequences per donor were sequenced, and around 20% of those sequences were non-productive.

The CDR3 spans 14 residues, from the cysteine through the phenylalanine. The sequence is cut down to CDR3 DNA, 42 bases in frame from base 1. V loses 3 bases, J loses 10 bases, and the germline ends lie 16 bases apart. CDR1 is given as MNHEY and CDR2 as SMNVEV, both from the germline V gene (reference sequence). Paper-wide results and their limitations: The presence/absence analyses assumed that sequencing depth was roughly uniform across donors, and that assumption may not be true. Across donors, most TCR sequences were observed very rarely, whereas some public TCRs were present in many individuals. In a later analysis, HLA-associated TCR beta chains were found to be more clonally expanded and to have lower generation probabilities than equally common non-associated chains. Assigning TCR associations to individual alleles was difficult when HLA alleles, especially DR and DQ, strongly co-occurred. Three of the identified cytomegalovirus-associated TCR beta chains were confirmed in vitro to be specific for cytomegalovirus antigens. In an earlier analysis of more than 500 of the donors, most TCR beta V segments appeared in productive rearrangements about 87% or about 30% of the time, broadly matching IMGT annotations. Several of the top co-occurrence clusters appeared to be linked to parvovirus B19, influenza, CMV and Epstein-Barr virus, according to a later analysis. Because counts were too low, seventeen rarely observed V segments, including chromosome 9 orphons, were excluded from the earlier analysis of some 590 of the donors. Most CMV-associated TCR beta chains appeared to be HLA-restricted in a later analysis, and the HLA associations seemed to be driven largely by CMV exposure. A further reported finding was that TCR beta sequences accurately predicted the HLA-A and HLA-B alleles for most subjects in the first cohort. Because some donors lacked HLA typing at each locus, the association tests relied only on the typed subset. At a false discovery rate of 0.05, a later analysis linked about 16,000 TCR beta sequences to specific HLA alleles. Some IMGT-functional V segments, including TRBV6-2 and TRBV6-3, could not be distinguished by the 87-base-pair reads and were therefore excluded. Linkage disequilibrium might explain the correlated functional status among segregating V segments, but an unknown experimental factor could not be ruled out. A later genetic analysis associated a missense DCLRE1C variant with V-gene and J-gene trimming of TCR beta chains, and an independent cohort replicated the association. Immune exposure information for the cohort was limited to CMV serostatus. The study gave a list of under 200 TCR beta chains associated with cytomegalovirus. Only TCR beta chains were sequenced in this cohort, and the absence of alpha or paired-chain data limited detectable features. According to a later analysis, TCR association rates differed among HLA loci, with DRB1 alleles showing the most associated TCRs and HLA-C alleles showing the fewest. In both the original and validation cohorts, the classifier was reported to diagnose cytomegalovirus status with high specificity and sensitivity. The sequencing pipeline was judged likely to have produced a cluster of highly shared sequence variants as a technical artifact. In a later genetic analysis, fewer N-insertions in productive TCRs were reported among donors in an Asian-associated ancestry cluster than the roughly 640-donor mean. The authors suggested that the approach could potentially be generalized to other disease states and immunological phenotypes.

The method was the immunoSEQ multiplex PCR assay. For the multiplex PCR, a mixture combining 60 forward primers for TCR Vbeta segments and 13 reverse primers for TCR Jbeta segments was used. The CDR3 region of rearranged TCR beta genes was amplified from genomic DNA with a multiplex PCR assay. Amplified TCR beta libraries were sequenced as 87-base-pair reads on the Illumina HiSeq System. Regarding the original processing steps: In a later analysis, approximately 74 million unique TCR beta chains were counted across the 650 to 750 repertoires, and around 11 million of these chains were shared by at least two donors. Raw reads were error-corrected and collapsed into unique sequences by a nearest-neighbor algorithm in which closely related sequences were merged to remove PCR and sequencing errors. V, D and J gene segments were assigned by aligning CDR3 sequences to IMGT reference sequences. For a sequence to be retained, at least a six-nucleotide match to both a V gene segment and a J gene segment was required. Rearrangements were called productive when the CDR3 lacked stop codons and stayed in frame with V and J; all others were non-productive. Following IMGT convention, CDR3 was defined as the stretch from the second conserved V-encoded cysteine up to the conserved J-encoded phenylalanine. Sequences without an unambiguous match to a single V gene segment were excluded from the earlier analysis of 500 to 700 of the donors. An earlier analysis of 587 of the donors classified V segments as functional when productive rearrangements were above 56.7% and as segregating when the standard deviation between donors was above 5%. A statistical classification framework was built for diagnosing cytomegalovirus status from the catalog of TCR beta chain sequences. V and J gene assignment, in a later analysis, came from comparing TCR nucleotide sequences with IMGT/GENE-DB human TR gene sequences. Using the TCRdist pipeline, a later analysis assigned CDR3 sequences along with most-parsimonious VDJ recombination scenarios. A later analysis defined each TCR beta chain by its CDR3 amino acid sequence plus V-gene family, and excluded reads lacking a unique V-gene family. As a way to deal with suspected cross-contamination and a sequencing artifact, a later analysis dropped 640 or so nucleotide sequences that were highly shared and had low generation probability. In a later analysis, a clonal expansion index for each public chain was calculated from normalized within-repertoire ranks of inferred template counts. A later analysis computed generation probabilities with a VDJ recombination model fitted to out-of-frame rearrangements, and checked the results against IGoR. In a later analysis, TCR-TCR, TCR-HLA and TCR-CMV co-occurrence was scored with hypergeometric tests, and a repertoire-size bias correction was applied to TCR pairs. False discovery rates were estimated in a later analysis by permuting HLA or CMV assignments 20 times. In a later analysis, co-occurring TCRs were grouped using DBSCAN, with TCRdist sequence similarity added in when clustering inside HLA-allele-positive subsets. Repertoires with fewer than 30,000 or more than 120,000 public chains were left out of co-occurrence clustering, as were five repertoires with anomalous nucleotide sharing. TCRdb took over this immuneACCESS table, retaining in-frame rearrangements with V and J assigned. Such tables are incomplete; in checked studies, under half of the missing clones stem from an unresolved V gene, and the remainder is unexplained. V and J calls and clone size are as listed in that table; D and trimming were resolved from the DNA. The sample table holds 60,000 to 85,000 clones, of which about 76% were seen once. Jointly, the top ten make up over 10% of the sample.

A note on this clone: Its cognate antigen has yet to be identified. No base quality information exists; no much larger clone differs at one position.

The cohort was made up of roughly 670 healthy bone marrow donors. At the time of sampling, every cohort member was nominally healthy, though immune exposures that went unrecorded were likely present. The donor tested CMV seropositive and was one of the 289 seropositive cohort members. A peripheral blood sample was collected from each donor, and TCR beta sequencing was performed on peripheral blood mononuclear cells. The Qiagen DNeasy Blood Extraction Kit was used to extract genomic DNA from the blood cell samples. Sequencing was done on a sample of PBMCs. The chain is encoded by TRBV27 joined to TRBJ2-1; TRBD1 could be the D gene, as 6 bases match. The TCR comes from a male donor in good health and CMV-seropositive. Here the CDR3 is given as CASSFQGPPVEQFF. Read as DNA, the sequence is TGTGCCAGCAGTTTCCAGGGGCCACCAGTAGAGCAGTTCTTC.